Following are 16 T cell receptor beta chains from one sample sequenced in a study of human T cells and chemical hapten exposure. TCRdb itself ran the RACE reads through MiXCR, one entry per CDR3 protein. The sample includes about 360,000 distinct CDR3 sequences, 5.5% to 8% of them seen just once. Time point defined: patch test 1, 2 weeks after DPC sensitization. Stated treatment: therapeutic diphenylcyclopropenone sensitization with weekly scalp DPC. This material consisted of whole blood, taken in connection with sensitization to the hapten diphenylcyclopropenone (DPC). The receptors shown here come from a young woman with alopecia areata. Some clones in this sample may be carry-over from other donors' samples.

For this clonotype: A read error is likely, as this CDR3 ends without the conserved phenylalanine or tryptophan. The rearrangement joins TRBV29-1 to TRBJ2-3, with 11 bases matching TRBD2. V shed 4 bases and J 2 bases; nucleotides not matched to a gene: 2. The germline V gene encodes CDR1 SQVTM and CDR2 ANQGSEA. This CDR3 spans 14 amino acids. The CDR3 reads CSVAGLADTDTQYS. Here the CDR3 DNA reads TGCAGCGTTGCGGGACTAGCGGACACAGATACGCAGTATTCT.

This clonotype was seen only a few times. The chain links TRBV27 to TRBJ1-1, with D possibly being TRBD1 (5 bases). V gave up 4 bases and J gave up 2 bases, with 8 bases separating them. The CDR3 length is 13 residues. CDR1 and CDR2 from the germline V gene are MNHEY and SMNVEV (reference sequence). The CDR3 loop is CASSWGGNTEAFF. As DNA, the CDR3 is TGTGCCAGCAGTTGGGGGGGAAACACTGAAGCTTTCTTT.

This CDR3 reads CASSYSYPSGQSTDTQYF. As DNA, the CDR3 is TGTGCCAGCAGTTACAGTTATCCTAGCGGGCAAAGCACAGATACGCAGTATTTT. The chain joins TRBV6-5 to TRBJ2-3; 8 bases fit TRBD2. The CDR3 runs 18 residues. The germline V gene has CDR1 MNHEY and CDR2 SVGAGI. V lost 2 bases to trimming and J lost 0 bases; unmatched junction nucleotides: 10.

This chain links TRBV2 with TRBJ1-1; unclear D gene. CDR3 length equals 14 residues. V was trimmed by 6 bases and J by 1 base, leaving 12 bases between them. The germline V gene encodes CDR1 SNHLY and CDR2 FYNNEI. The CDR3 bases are TGTGCCAGCAGCCAGACCAGTTCGAACACTGAAGCTTTCTTT. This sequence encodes CASSQTSSNTEAFF.

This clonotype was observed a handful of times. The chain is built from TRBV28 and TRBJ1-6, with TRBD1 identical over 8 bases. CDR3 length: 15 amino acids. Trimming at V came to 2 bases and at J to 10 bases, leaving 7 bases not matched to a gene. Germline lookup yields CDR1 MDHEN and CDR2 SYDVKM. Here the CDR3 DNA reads TGTGCCAGCAGTTTAGCTTCAGGGGGCAAGTCACCCCTCCACTTT. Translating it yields CASSLASGGKSPLHF.

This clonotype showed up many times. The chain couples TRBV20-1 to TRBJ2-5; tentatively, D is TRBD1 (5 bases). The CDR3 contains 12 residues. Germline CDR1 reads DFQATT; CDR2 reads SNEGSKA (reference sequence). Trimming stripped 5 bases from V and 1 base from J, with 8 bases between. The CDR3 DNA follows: TGCAGTGCTTTGGGGCCCCAAGAGACCCAGTACTTC. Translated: CSALGPQETQYF.

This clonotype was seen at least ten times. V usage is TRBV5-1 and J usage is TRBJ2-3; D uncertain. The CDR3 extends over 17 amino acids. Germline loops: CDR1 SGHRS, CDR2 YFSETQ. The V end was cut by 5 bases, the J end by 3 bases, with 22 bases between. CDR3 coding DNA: TGCGCCAGCAGACCTCAGCATGGTTCCCGATTTACAGATACGCAGTATTTT. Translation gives CASRPQHGSRFTDTQYF.

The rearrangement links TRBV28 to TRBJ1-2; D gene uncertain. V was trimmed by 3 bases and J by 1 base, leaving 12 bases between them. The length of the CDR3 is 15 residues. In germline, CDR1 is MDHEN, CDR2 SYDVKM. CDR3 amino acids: CASSFTRDNNYGYTF. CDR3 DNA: TGTGCCAGCAGTTTCACTCGCGACAATAACTATGGCTACACCTTC.

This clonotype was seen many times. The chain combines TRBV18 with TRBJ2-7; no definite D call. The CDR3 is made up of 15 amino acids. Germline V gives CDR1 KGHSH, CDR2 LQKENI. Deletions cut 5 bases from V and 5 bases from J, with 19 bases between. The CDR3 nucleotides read TGTGCCAGCTCATCTCGAATAAAGGACGGAGACGAGCAGTACTTC. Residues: CASSSRIKDGDEQYF.

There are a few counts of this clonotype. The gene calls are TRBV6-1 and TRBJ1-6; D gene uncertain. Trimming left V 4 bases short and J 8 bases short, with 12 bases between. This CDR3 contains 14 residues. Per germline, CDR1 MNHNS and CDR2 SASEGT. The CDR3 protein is CASSAGQSYSPLHF. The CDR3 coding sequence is TGTGCCAGCAGTGCCGGCCAGAGCTATTCACCCCTCCACTTT.

CDR3: CASAPEGAATNQPQHF. The CDR3 DNA reads as TGTGCCAGCGCACCCGAGGGGGCCGCCACGAATCAGCCCCAGCATTTT. V usage is TRBV7-9 and J usage is TRBJ1-5, with 7 bases lining up with TRBD1. J gave up 4 bases and V 8 bases, and 14 bases lay outside the gene matches. The CDR3 extends over 16 amino acids. Germline CDR1 is SEHNR and CDR2 is FQNEAQ (reference sequence).

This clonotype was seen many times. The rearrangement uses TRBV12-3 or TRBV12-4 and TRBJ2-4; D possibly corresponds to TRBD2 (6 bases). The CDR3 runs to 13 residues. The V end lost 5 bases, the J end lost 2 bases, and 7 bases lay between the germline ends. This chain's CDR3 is CASSRDSKNIQYF. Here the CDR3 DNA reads TGTGCCAGCAGTCGGGACTCCAAAAACATTCAGTACTTC.

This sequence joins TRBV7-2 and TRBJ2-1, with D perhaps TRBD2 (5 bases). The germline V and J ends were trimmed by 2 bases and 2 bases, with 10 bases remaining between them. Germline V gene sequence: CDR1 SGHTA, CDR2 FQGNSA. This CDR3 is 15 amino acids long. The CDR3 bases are TGTGCCAGCAGCTTATTCACAGCGGCCTACAATGAGCAGTTCTTC. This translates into CASSLFTAAYNEQFF.

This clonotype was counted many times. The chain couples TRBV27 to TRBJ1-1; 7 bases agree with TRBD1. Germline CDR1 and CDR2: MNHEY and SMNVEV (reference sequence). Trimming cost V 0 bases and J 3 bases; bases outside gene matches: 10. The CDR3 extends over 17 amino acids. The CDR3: CASSLSPLQGIDTEAFF. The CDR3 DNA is TGTGCCAGCAGTTTATCGCCCCTACAGGGGATAGACACTGAAGCTTTCTTT.

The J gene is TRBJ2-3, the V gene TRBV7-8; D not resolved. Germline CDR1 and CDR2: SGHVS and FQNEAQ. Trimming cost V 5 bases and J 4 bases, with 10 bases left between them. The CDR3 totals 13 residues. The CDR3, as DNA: TGTGCCAGCAGCATCCTAGGTCCAGATACGCAGTATTTT. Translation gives CASSILGPDTQYF. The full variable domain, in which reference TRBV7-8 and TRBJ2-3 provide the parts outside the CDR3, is GAGVSQSPRYKVAKRGQDVALRCDPISGHVSLFWYQQALGQGPEFLTYFQNEAQLDKSGLPSDRFFAERPEGSVSTLKIQRTQQEDSAVYLCASSILGPDTQYFGPGTRLTVL.

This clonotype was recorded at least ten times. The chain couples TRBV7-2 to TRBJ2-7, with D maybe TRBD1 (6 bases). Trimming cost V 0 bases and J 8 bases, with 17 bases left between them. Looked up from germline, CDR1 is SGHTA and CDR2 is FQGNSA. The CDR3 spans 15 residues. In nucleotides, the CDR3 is TGTGCCAGCAGCTTAGCCCCGGACAGCCCCTATCAGCAGTACTTC. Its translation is CASSLAPDSPYQQYF.